Listed below are T cell receptor beta chains from one sample, sequenced in a study of CD8 T cells in Susac syndrome. MiXCR, run by TCRdb on the immunoSEQ multiplex PCR reads, gives a single entry per CDR3 protein. The sample lists 160,000 or so distinct CDR3 sequences, around 93% occurring once. Sequenced: CD4+ T cells from PBMCs. The receptor source for this set is a human donor in good health. CDR3s include the opening cysteine and the closing phenylalanine or tryptophan. D genes are given only for firm matches.

>16|.|TRBV4-1
CASSQYGGANTGELFF
>18|.|TRBV4-1
CASSHPRGGRGTNEKLFF
>15|TRBD2|TRBV20-1
CSARDRTSGGYEQYF
>16|.|TRBV7-2
CASSQGPHSIYNEQFF
>14|TRBD2|TRBV6-5
CASSRGTSDNEQFF
>13|TRBD1|TRBV15
CATSRGQGDGYTF
>17|.|TRBV13
CASSLEAGARSTGELFF
>14|.|TRBV20-1
CSARGGHGNTEAFF
>15|.|TRBV2
CASRENSGDTGELFF
>17|.|TRBV6-5
CASSYSSVGSASYEQYF
>13|.|TRBV14
CASSPRMNEKLFF
>16|.|TRBV7-9
CASSSPVGTVTYEQYF
>15|TRBD1|TRBV12-3/TRBV12-4
CASSVADRGRQPQHF
>13|TRBD1|TRBV5-8
CASSDRVTDTQYF
>15|TRBD2|TRBV7-9
CASSRRTSDNNEQFF
>16|.|TRBV7-2
CASSFGFSGSWDTIYF
>16|.|TRBV9
CASSPQTGVNTGELFF
>17|.|TRBV7-8
CASSFGQSLISNQPQHF
>10|.|TRBV6-6
CASSYYGYTF
>17|.|TRBV15
CATSREPAQWNTGELFF
>14|TRBD1|TRBV7-2
CASSYRDRGYEQYF
>14|TRBD1|TRBV2
CASIRDRGGGEQFF
>13|.|TRBV12-3/TRBV12-4
CASSLARDQPQHF
>14|.|TRBV7-2
CASSLERYSYEQYF
>17|TRBD2|TRBV4-2
CASSQEGSGGRQETQYF
>15|.|TRBV5-6
CASTRDLSSTDTQYF
>16|.|TRBV18
CASSSRQAGLNQPQHF
>14|.|TRBV12-3/TRBV12-4
CASSLRAGNQPQHF
>19|TRBD2|TRBV9
CASSAPWTGSGDGTGELFF
>16|TRBD1|TRBV10-3
CAISQDGQGSGSPLHF
>15|TRBD1|TRBV5-6
CASSPRTGNRNTIYF
>15|.|TRBV5-1
CASTLWETNTGELFF
>17|.|TRBV5-1
CASSLGVLTGANEKLFF
>12|TRBD1|TRBV29-1
CSVSQGEDIQYF
>13|.|TRBV4-1
CASSQGESREQYF
>13|.|TRBV29-1
CSVGHPPNYGYTF
>12|TRBD1|TRBV20-1
CSVAGGGTEAFF
>15|TRBD2|TRBV5-1
CASRSSGASQETQYF
>16|.|TRBV5-1
CASSLFSGYGGEKLFF
>11|.|TRBV3-1
CASSGGPWQYF
>12|.|TRBV5-1
CASRIAADTQYF
>14|.|TRBV12-3/TRBV12-4
CASSPQDGYNEQFF
>13|TRBD1|TRBV20-1
CSARSGQAIEQYF
>15|TRBD2|TRBV14
CASSQSTSYTGELFF
>13|.|TRBV12-3/TRBV12-4
CASSFQGTDTQYF
>13|.|TRBV7-2
CASSLGFLGGPAF
>15|TRBD1|TRBV5-1
CASSSGTGDYNEQFF
>14|TRBD1|TRBV7-9
CASSLQQGAAGYTF
>15|TRBD1|TRBV20-1
CSAIRGQWNTGELFF
>15|.|TRBV7-9
CASSLATGRPYEQYF
>15|TRBD1|TRBV7-3
CASSRDRASKETQYF
>14|.|TRBV18
CASSPGGTNTEAFF
>16|.|TRBV6-6
CASSLLGTATNQPQHF
>11|.|TRBV6-5
CASSRGSGYTF
>13|.|TRBV7-3
CASSLTVSETQYF
>14|TRBD1|TRBV12-3/TRBV12-4
CASSQGAGANVLTF
>14|.|TRBV6-5
CASSYNLISGELFF
>14|TRBD1|TRBV5-1
CASSYGQGTYGYTF
>16|TRBD1|TRBV5-1
CASSQSTGAMNTEAFF